These 16 T cell receptor beta chains came from one sample sequenced in a study of blood T cell repertoires in COVID-19. Assay used: immunoSEQ multiplex PCR; TCRdb lists only in-frame clones, some missing. The sample has some 130,000 clones, roughly 84% seen once. The sequenced sample consisted of peripheral blood. Every receptor here comes from a man aged 55 to 70 with acute or convalescent COVID-19.

V is TRBV24-1 and J is TRBJ1-2; D ambiguous. The germline gives CDR1 KGHDR, CDR2 SFDVKD. V lost 1 base, J lost 7 bases, and 9 bases lay in between. The CDR3 length is 13 residues. Written as DNA, the CDR3 is TGTGCCACCAGTGATTTTTCCGGGTTTGGCTACACCTTC. It specifies CATSDFSGFGYTF.

This clone came up a few times. This chain connects TRBV19 to TRBJ2-5; 12 positions match TRBD1. The CDR3 covers 13 residues. Germline V lookup: CDR1 LNHDA, CDR2 SQIVND (reference sequence). V dropped 9 bases and J dropped 5; count of bases not matched to a gene: 4. CDR3 residues: CASRDRGLETQYF. The CDR3 region has the DNA TGTGCCAGCCGGGACAGGGGGCTGGAGACCCAGTACTTC. The whole variable domain, filled in from reference TRBV19 and TRBJ2-5, reads DGGITQSPKYLFRKEGQNVTLSCEQNLNHDAMYWYRQDPGQGLRLIYYSQIVNDFQKGDIAEGYSVSREKKESFPLTVTSAQKNPTAFYLCASRDRGLETQYFGPGTRLLVL.

V and J are TRBV29-1 and TRBJ2-5, with 9 positions matching TRBD1. The germline CDR1 and CDR2 sequences are SQVTM and ANQGSEA. The CDR3 length is 12 residues. V shed 7 bases, J shed 4 bases, and the junction held 4 bases outside the gene matches. CDR3 sequence (DNA): TGCAGCGGAGGACAGGGGACAGAGACCCAGTACTTC. This gives the protein CSGGQGTETQYF.

The CDR3 coding sequence is TGTGCCAGCAGGCACCATAGCGGGGACTCCTACAATGAGCAGTTCTTC. The encoded protein is CASRHHSGDSYNEQFF. V and J are TRBV27 and TRBJ2-1; 8 bases fit TRBD2. Germline V gene sequence: CDR1 MNHEY, CDR2 SMNVEV (reference sequence). Trimming cost V 6 bases and J 0 bases; bases outside gene matches: 7. This CDR3 has 16 residues.

The chain employs TRBV9 and TRBJ2-2; TRBD2 matches at 8 bases. Germline trimming cut 2 bases from V and 0 bases from J; bases unmatched to any gene: 6. The length of the CDR3 is 17 residues. The germline V gene has CDR1 SGDLS and CDR2 YYNGEE. CDR3: CASSVPLAVANTGELFF. In nucleotides, the CDR3 is TGTGCCAGCAGCGTCCCACTAGCGGTGGCGAACACCGGGGAGCTGTTTTTT.

This clone was seen a few times. This chain connects TRBV7-7 to TRBJ2-2; D may be TRBD2 (6 bases). From germline, CDR1 is SSHAT and CDR2 FNYEAQ (reference sequence). Trimming took off 4 bases at V and 7 bases at J, with 10 bases between the two ends. The CDR3 has 13 amino acids. DNA for the CDR3: TGTGCCAGCAGCTCGTGGGGGGACGGGGAGCTGTTTTTT. Its protein product is CASSSWGDGELFF. Looking up the rest from reference TRBV7-7 and TRBJ2-2 gives the full variable domain: GAGVSQSPRYKVTKRGQDVTLRCDPISSHATLYWYQQALGQGPEFLTYFNYEAQPDKSGLPSDRFSAERPEGSISTLTIQRTEQRDSAMYRCASSSWGDGELFFGEGSRLTVL.

The V call is TRBV3-1 (or the pseudogene TRBV3-2), the J call TRBJ1-1; D call uncertain. Deletions cut 0 bases from V and 3 bases from J, with 5 bases between. Germline-derived CDR1 and CDR2 are LGHDT and YNNKEL (reference sequence). There are 13 residues in the CDR3. The CDR3 protein is CASSQEEHTEAFF. In DNA, the CDR3 is TGTGCCAGCAGCCAAGAAGAGCACACTGAAGCTTTCTTT.

This sequence joins TRBV5-1 and TRBJ2-3; maybe TRBD2 (5 bases). CDR3 size: 16 residues. Germline V gene sequence: CDR1 SGHRS, CDR2 YFSETQ. V was cut by 2 bases and J by 2 bases, with 15 bases left in between. The CDR3 DNA follows: TGCGCCAGCAGCTTCGGCTCGAGGCGGGCCACAGATACGCAGTATTTT. This encodes CASSFGSRRATDTQYF.

The chain combines TRBV24-1 with TRBJ1-2, with D possibly being TRBD1 (5 bases). Germline CDR1 reads KGHDR; CDR2 reads SFDVKD. Trimming cost V 1 base and J 8 bases, with 13 bases left between them. This CDR3 comprises 14 residues. The CDR3 DNA reads as TGTGCCACCAGTGATTTCAGTCAGGGCGAAGGCTACACCTTC. The encoded protein is CATSDFSQGEGYTF.

The genes are TRBV11-3 and TRBJ2-3; 10 bases fit TRBD2. The V gene's germline CDR1 is SGHNT and CDR2 YENEEA. J gave up 0 bases and V 6 bases, and 3 bases lay outside the gene matches. This CDR3 is 15 amino acids long. The CDR3 here is CASSSGLASTDTQYF. The CDR3 DNA sequence: TGTGCCAGCAGTTCGGGACTAGCGAGCACAGATACGCAGTATTTT.

The chain is built from TRBV18 and TRBJ1-5, with D uncertain. CDR1 KGHSH and CDR2 LQKENI come from the germline V gene. V lost 5 bases and J 1 base, leaving 6 bases between the germline ends. The CDR3 is 13 residues long. This CDR3 reads CASSGQSNQPQHF. CDR3 bases: TGTGCCAGCTCAGGCCAGAGCAATCAGCCCCAGCATTTT.

The V gene is TRBV12-3 or TRBV12-4, the J gene TRBJ1-2; possible D gene TRBD1, 6 bases. V was cut by 4 bases and J by 8 bases, with 14 bases left in between. CDR3 size: 13 residues. CDR3 amino acids: CASSSTGTYGYTF. In DNA form, the CDR3 reads TGTGCCAGCAGTTCTACCGGGACATACGGCTACACCTTC.

This rearrangement joins TRBV5-1 to TRBJ2-2, with D tentatively TRBD2 (6 bases). From germline, CDR1 is SGHRS and CDR2 YFSETQ. The CDR3 loop spans 15 amino acids. V was shortened by 5 bases and J by 1 base, with 12 bases between the two germline ends. Written as DNA, the CDR3 is TGCGCCAGCAGTCTTGGCGGGGAGAACACCGGGGAGCTGTTTTTT. Translating it yields CASSLGGENTGELFF.

This chain uses TRBV19 with TRBJ2-7; 7 bases fit TRBD2. CDR1 and CDR2 (germline): LNHDA, SQIVND (reference sequence). V trimming: 7 bases; J trimming: 2 bases; junction bases outside the gene matches: 8. The CDR3 is made up of 14 amino acids. CDR3 protein: CASKNGGGAYEQYF. The CDR3 DNA follows: TGTGCCAGTAAAAACGGCGGGGGAGCCTACGAGCAGTACTTC.

The V and J genes are TRBV5-6 and TRBJ2-7, with D maybe TRBD2 (5 bases). V shed 4 bases and J shed 3 bases, with 14 bases lying between them. CDR1 and CDR2 from the germline V gene are SGHDT and YYEEEE. This CDR3 has 14 amino acids. The CDR3 spells CASSPLESGYEQYF. CDR3 coding DNA: TGTGCCAGCAGCCCACTTGAAAGCGGCTACGAGCAGTACTTC.

The gene calls are TRBV5-1 and TRBJ1-1; 9 nucleotides line up with TRBD1. The CDR3 consists of 14 residues. CDR1 and CDR2 (germline): SGHRS, YFSETQ. With 7 bases clipped from V and 1 base from J, the junction kept 5 bases outside the gene matches. The CDR3 DNA follows: TGCGCCAGCGAAGGGGACAGGGAGAACACTGAAGCTTTCTTT. Translated, it gives CASEGDRENTEAFF.